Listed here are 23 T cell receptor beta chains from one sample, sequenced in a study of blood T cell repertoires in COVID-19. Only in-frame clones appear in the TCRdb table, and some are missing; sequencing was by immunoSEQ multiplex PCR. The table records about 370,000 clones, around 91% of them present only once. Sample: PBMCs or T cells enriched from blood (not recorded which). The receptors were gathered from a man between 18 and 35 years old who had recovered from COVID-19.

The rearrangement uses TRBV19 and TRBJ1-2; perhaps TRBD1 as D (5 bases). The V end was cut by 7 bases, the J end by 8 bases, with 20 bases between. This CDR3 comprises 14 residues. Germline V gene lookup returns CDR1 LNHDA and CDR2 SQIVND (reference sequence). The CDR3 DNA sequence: TGTGCCAGTACCGACCCCACGGGGGAACGGGGCTACACCTTC. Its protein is CASTDPTGERGYTF.

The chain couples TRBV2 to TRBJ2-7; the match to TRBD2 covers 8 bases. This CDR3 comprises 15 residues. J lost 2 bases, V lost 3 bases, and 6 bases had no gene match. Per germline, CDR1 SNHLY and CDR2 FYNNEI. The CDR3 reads CASSDRLAGTYEQYF. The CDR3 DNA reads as TGTGCCAGCAGTGATAGGCTAGCGGGTACCTACGAGCAGTACTTC.

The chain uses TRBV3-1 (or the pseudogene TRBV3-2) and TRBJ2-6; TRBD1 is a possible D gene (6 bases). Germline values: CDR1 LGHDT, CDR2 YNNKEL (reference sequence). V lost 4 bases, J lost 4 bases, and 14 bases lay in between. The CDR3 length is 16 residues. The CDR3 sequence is CASSRATGIGANVLTF. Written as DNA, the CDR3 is TGTGCCAGCAGCCGCGCCACAGGGATCGGGGCCAACGTCCTGACTTTC.

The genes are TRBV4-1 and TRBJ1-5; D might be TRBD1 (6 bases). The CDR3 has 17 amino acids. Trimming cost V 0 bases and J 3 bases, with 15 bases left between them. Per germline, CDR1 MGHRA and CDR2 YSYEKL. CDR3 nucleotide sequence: TGCGCCAGCAGCCAAGATAATTTCAGGGGTTCCAATCAGCCCCAGCATTTT. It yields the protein CASSQDNFRGSNQPQHF.

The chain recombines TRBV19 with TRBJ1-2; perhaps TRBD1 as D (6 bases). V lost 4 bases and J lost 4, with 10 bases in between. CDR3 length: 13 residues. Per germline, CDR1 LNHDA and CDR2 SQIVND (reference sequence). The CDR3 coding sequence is TGTGCCAGTAGTAAAGGACAGCTCTATGGCTACACCTTC. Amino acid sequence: CASSKGQLYGYTF.

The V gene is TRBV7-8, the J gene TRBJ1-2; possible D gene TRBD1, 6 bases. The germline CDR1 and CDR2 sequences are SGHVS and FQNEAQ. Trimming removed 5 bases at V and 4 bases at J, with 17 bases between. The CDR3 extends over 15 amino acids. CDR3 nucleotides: TGTGCCAGCAGCCCAAACGAGGACAGACCCTATGGCTACACCTTC. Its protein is CASSPNEDRPYGYTF.

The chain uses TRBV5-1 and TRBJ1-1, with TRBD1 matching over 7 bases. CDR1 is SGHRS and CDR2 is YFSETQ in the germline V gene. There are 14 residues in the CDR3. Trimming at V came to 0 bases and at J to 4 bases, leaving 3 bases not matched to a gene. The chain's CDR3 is CASSLAQGGTEAFF. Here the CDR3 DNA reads TGCGCCAGCAGCTTGGCCCAGGGGGGCACTGAAGCTTTCTTT.

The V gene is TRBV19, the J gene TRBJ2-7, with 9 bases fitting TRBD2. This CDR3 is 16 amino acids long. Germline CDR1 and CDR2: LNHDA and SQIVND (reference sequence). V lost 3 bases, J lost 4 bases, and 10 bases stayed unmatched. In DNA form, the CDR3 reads TGTGCCAGTAGTATTTCCCCTAGCGGGAAGCTTTACGAGCAGTACTTC. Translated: CASSISPSGKLYEQYF.

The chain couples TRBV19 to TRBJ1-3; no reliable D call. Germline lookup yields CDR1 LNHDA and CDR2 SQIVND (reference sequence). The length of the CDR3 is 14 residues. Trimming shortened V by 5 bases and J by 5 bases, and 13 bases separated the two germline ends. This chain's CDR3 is CASSFGLVRNTIYF. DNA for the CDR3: TGTGCCAGTAGTTTTGGACTGGTGCGAAACACCATATATTTT.

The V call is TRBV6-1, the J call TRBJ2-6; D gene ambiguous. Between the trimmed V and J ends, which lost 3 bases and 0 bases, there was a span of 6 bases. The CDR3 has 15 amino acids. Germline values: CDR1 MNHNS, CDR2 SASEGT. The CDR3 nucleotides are TGTGCCAGCAGTGACGCGAGCTCTGGGGCCAACGTCCTGACTTTC. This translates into CASSDASSGANVLTF.

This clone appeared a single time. The CDR3 loop is CASSLNPLATNEKLFF. CDR3 nucleotides: TGCGCCAGCAGCCTGAACCCACTTGCAACTAATGAAAAACTGTTTTTT. The rearrangement uses TRBV5-1 and TRBJ1-4; D is unresolved. The CDR3 contains 16 residues. V lost 4 bases to trimming and J lost 0 bases, with 13 bases between them. Germline V CDR1 and CDR2: SGHRS, YFSETQ.

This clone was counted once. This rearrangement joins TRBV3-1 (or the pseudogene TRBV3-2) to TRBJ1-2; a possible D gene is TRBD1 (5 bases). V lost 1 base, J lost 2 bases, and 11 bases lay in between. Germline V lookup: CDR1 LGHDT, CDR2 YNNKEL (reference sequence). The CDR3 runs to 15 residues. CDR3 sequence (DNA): TGTGCCAGCAGCCAAGTGACAGTAGGGAACTATGGCTACACCTTC. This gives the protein CASSQVTVGNYGYTF.

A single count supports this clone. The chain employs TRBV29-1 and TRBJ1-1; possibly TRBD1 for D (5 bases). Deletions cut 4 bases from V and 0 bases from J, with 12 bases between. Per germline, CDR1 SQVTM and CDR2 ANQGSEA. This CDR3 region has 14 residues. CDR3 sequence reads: CSVGGGKMNTEAFF. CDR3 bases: TGCAGCGTTGGCGGGGGGAAAATGAACACTGAAGCTTTCTTT.

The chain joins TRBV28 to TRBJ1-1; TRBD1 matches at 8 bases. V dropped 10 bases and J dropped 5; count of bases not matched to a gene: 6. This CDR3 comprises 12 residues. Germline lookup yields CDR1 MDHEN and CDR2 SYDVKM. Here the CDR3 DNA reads TGTGCCACCCGGGACAGGAGGACTGAAGCTTTCTTT. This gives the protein CATRDRRTEAFF.

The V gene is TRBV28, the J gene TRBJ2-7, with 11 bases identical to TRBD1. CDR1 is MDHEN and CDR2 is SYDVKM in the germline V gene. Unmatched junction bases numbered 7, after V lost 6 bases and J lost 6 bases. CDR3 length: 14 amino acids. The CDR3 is CASSLSGTGGEQYF. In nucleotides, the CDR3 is TGTGCCAGCAGCCTCTCCGGGACAGGGGGCGAGCAGTACTTC.

CDR3 region: CSASHGDSYEQYF. Written as DNA, the CDR3 is TGCAGTGCTAGTCACGGGGACTCCTACGAGCAGTACTTC. This chain uses TRBV20-1 with TRBJ2-7, with a possible D match to TRBD2 (5 bases). Germline lookup yields CDR1 DFQATT and CDR2 SNEGSKA (reference sequence). Trimming took 3 bases from V and 0 from J, leaving 9 bases between them. CDR3 size: 13 residues.

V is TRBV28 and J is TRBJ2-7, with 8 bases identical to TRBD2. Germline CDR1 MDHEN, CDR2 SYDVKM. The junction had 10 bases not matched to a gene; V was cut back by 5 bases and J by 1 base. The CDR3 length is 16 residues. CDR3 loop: CASSLPWREVSYEQYF. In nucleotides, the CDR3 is TGTGCCAGCAGTCTCCCCTGGCGGGAGGTTTCCTACGAGCAGTACTTC. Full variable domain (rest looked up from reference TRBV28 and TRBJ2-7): DVKVTQSSRYLVKRTGEKVFLECVQDMDHENMFWYRQDPGLGLRLIYFSYDVKMKEKGDIPEGYSVSREKKERFSLILESASTNQTSMYLCASSLPWREVSYEQYFGPGTRLTVT.

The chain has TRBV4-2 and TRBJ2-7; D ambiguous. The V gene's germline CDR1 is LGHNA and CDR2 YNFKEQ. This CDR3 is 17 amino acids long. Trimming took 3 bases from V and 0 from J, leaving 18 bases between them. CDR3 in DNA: TGTGCCAGCAGCCAGGATTTGGGTACGAGGAGCTCCTACGAGCAGTACTTC. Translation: CASSQDLGTRSSYEQYF.

As DNA, the CDR3 is TGTGCCAGCAGCAAAGAACGGACAGCGTTCAATGAAAAACTGTTTTTT. It codes for CASSKERTAFNEKLFF. The chain employs TRBV21-1 and TRBJ1-4; TRBD1 is the table's D call, not checked against the DNA. TRBV21-1 is a known pseudogene. The length of the CDR3 is 16 residues.

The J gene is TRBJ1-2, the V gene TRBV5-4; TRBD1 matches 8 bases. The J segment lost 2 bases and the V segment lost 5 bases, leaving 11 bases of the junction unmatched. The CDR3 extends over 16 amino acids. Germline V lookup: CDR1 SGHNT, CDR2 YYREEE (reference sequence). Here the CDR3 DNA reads TGTGCCAGCAGAATAGGGAACACAGGGGGAAACTATGGCTACACCTTC. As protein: CASRIGNTGGNYGYTF.

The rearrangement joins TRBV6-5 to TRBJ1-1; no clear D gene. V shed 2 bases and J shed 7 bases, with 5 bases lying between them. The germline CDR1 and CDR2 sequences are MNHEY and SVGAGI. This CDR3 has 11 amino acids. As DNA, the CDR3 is TGTGCCAGCAGTTACGAGAGTGAAGCTTTCTTT. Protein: CASSYESEAFF.

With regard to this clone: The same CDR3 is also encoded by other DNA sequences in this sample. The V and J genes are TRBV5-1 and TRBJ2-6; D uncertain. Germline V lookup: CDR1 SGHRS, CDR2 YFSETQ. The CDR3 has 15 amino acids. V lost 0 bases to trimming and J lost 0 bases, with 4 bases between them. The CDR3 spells CASSLAGSGANVLTF. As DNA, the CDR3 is TGCGCCAGCAGCTTGGCGGGCTCTGGGGCCAACGTCCTGACTTTC.

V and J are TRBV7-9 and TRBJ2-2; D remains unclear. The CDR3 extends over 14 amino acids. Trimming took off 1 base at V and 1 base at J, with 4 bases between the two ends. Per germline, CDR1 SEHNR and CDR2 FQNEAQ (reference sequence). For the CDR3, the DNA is TGTGCCAGCAGCTTAGAGCTGAACACCGGGGAGCTGTTTTTT. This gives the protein CASSLELNTGELFF.